Presented here are 24 T cell receptor beta chains from one specimen sequenced in a study of cytomegalovirus exposure and HLA in healthy donors (dated by TCRdb to about 2017). Library prep was done by the immunoSEQ multiplex PCR assay. A mixture of 60 forward primers for TCR Vbeta segments and 13 reverse primers for TCR Jbeta segments was used in the multiplex PCR. In TCRdb, the immuneACCESS table is reduced to in-frame sequences with V and J assigned. These tables do not hold every clone; where another copy was compared, an unresolved V gene accounts for under half, and the others remain unexplained. For this sample the table gives around 200,000 clones, of which around 80% were detected only once. Jointly, the top ten make up 5.5% to 7.5% of the sample. The sequenced material came from PBMCs. The receptors here all came from a middle-aged man in good health and CMV-seropositive.

The rearrangement joins TRBV19 to TRBJ1-1; tentative D call: TRBD1 (6 bases). The V gene's germline CDR1 is LNHDA and CDR2 SQIVND (reference sequence). The V and J ends lost 7 bases and 1 base respectively, with 13 bases between them. The CDR3 length is 14 residues. CDR3 nucleotide sequence: TGTGCCAGTACTTTCCGGGACACGAACACTGAAGCTTTCTTT. This sequence encodes CASTFRDTNTEAFF.

V is TRBV30 and J is TRBJ2-1; unclear D gene. The CDR3 loop spans 12 amino acids. V was pared by 6 bases and J by 5 bases, with 11 bases between. CDR1 and CDR2 from the germline V gene are GTSNPN and SVGIG (reference sequence). The CDR3 loop is CACSPGNNEQFF. The CDR3 DNA follows: TGTGCCTGCTCTCCCGGTAACAATGAGCAGTTCTTC.

The chain recombines TRBV7-9 with TRBJ2-2, with D perhaps matching TRBD1 (5 bases). Germline values: CDR1 SEHNR, CDR2 FQNEAQ (reference sequence). This CDR3 is 14 amino acids long. V lost 6 bases, J lost 4 bases, and 12 bases lay in between. The CDR3: CASRPQGGTGELFF. Written as DNA, the CDR3 is TGTGCCAGCAGACCCCAGGGCGGCACCGGGGAGCTGTTTTTT.

This clone is a singleton in its sample. This chain connects TRBV10-3 to TRBJ2-5; 8 nucleotides align to TRBD1. V was pared by 6 bases and J by 6 bases, with 6 bases of the junction left unmatched. The germline gives CDR1 ENHRY, CDR2 SYGVKD. The CDR3 has 13 residues. CDR3: CAISKDRGQTQYF. CDR3 nucleotides: TGTGCCATCAGCAAAGACAGGGGCCAGACCCAGTACTTC.

This chain links TRBV15 with TRBJ1-2; 7 bases map to TRBD1. There are 14 residues in the CDR3. With 0 bases clipped from V and 3 bases from J, the junction kept 1 base outside the gene matches. The germline V gene has CDR1 LNHNV and CDR2 YYDKDF (reference sequence). The CDR3 reads CATSRDGTDYGYTF. Written as DNA, the CDR3 is TGTGCCACCAGCAGAGACGGGACAGACTATGGCTACACCTTC.

The chain combines TRBV5-6 with TRBJ1-1; D unresolved. Germline values: CDR1 SGHDT, CDR2 YYEEEE. The CDR3 totals 14 residues. V lost 0 bases, J lost 5 bases, and 11 bases lay in between. The CDR3 reads CASSLGLVRTEAFF. CDR3 DNA: TGTGCCAGCAGCTTGGGCTTAGTGAGAACTGAAGCTTTCTTT.

This clone turned up a few times. The rearrangement joins TRBV4-2 to TRBJ1-1, with D perhaps matching TRBD1 (6 bases). Trimming cost V 2 bases and J 2 bases, with 15 bases left between them. The CDR3 sequence is 16 residues long. Germline lookup yields CDR1 LGHNA and CDR2 YNFKEQ. CDR3 coding DNA: TGTGCCAGCAGCCAAAGGGAAACAGGGAAAAACACTGAAGCTTTCTTT. Its translation: CASSQRETGKNTEAFF.

This rearrangement joins TRBV15 to TRBJ1-5, with a possible D match to TRBD1 (6 bases). Trimming stripped 1 base from V and 3 bases from J, with 7 bases between. The CDR3 contains 14 residues. Per the germline V gene, CDR1 is LNHNV and CDR2 is YYDKDF (reference sequence). The CDR3 sequence is CATSRGTVNQPQHF. The DNA of the CDR3 is TGTGCCACCAGCAGAGGGACAGTCAATCAGCCCCAGCATTTT.

For this clone: One end of the junction is discordant with germline, which a read error may explain. The chain links TRBV7-7 to TRBJ1-4; D gene ambiguous. The CDR3 loop spans 13 amino acids. Germline loops: CDR1 SSHAT, CDR2 FNYEAQ (reference sequence). CDR3 sequence (DNA): TGTGCTAGCAGCTTAGCGCACAGTGAAAAACTGTTTTTT. As protein: CASSLAHSEKLFF. Full variable domain (rest looked up from reference TRBV7-7 and TRBJ1-4): GAGVSQSPRYKVTKRGQDVTLRCDPISSHATLYWYQQALGQGPEFLTYFNYEAQPDKSGLPSDRFSAERPEGSISTLTIQRTEQRDSAMYRCASSLAHSEKLFFGSGTQLSVL.

V is TRBV4-1 and J is TRBJ1-2; 12 bases align to TRBD1. The CDR3 runs to 15 residues. Per the germline V gene, CDR1 is MGHRA and CDR2 is YSYEKL. After removal of 4 bases from V and 6 bases from J, the junction contained 6 bases not matched to a gene. CDR3 region: CASSPGGTGGDGYTF. The CDR3 DNA reads as TGCGCCAGCAGCCCTGGGGGGACAGGGGGCGATGGCTACACCTTC.

V gene TRBV18 combines with J gene TRBJ1-3; D ambiguous. CDR1 KGHSH and CDR2 LQKENI come from the germline V gene. V shed 1 base and J shed 0 bases, with 10 bases lying between them. There are 16 residues in the CDR3. CDR3: CASSPRLPPSGNTIYF. CDR3 sequence (DNA): TGTGCCAGCTCACCACGTCTCCCCCCCTCTGGAAACACCATATATTTT. Variable domain in full (rest from reference TRBV18 and TRBJ1-3): NAGVMQNPRHLVRRRGQEARLRCSPMKGHSHVYWYRQLPEEGLKFMVYLQKENIIDESGMPKERFSAEFPKEGPSILRIQQVVRGDSAAYFCASSPRLPPSGNTIYFGEGSWLTVV.

This rearrangement joins TRBV5-6 to TRBJ1-5; perhaps TRBD1 as D (5 bases). V lost 2 bases and J 7 bases, leaving 13 bases between the germline ends. There are 14 residues in the CDR3. The germline gives CDR1 SGHDT, CDR2 YYEEEE. CDR3 sequence (DNA): TGTGCCAGCAGCTTTCCAGGGAATTCACAGCCCCAGCATTTT. Its translation is CASSFPGNSQPQHF.

The chain uses TRBV27 and TRBJ2-7; a possible D gene is TRBD1 (6 bases). V was clipped by 5 bases and J by 2 bases, with 10 bases between them. CDR1 MNHEY and CDR2 SMNVEV come from the germline V gene (reference sequence). The length of the CDR3 is 13 residues. DNA for the CDR3: TGTGCCAGCAGTCCGGGACAAGCCTACGAGCAGTACTTC. Encoded protein: CASSPGQAYEQYF.

This clone was counted a single time. The chain uses TRBV29-1 and TRBJ2-3; 8 bases are a match to TRBD2. Unmatched junction bases numbered 12, after V lost 4 bases and J lost 0 bases. The CDR3 sequence is 17 residues long. The germline gives CDR1 SQVTM, CDR2 ANQGSEA. The CDR3 region has the DNA TGCAGCGTTGCGAGTAGCGGGAAAGACGCTAGCACAGATACGCAGTATTTT. It yields the protein CSVASSGKDASTDTQYF.

The chain carries TRBV21-1 and TRBJ2-7; whether TRBD1, the table's D call, matches the DNA was not checked. TRBV21-1 is listed as a pseudogene. This CDR3 is built from 14 residues. The CDR3 DNA sequence: TGTGCCAGCACCGGTTCAGGGGCAGCCTACGAGCAGTACGTC. Protein: CASTGSGAAYEQYV.

The J gene is TRBJ2-7, the V gene TRBV2; TRBD1 is a possible D gene (6 bases). With 7 bases removed from V and 2 bases from J, the gap between germline ends came to 15 bases. Germline lookup yields CDR1 SNHLY and CDR2 FYNNEI. The CDR3 is 14 residues long. The CDR3 sequence: CASTEGDIAYEQYV. For the CDR3, the DNA is TGTGCCAGCACTGAGGGGGACATCGCCTACGAGCAGTACGTC.

This chain joins TRBV30 and TRBJ2-3, with D possibly TRBD2 on 5 matching bases. This CDR3 is built from 12 residues. V was pared by 1 base and J by 6 bases, with 8 bases between. Germline assignment: CDR1 GTSNPN and CDR2 SVGIG (reference sequence). The CDR3 here is CAWSAQRDTQYF. The CDR3 DNA reads as TGTGCCTGGAGTGCTCAGCGGGATACGCAGTATTTT.

The chain uses TRBV7-9 and TRBJ2-7; the match to TRBD2 covers 7 bases. The CDR3 loop spans 15 amino acids. V lost 5 bases, J lost 2 bases, and 9 bases stayed unmatched. Germline V CDR1 and CDR2: SEHNR, FQNEAQ (reference sequence). CDR3 nucleotides: TGTGCCAGCAGCCGGCCGGGACTACAGACCTACGAGCAGTACTTC. It is translated as CASSRPGLQTYEQYF. Based on the CDR3 plus reference TRBV7-9 and TRBJ2-7, the full variable domain is DTGVSQNPRHKITKRGQNVTFRCDPISEHNRLYWYRQTLGQGPEFLTYFQNEAQLEKSRLLSDRFSAERPKGSFSTLEIQRTEQGDSAMYLCASSRPGLQTYEQYFGPGTRLTVT.

This rearrangement joins TRBV6-5 to TRBJ2-3, with D hard to call. The CDR3 has 14 amino acids. Germline V gives CDR1 MNHEY, CDR2 SVGAGI. V lost 1 base and J lost 4, with 9 bases in between. This CDR3 reads CASSYFFQADTQYF. CDR3 in DNA: TGTGCCAGCAGTTACTTCTTCCAGGCAGATACGCAGTATTTT.

A note on this clone: A read error may produce the germline difference seen at one junction end. The chain combines TRBV7-9 with TRBJ1-3; unclear D gene. The CDR3 sequence is 16 residues long. From germline, CDR1 is SEHNR and CDR2 FQNEAQ (reference sequence). This CDR3 reads CSSSLTVPSSGNTIYF. As DNA, the CDR3 is TGTTCCAGCAGCTTAACGGTTCCGAGCTCTGGAAACACCATATATTTT.

Comment on this clone: The same CDR3 is also encoded by other DNA sequences in this sample. The chain recombines TRBV19 with TRBJ1-5; the D gene is possibly TRBD1 (5 bases). V was trimmed by 1 base and J by 4 bases, leaving 11 bases between them. The CDR3 covers 15 residues. CDR1 LNHDA and CDR2 SQIVND come from the germline V gene (reference sequence). CDR3 nucleotides: TGTGCCAGTAGTATAGTCTTGGGGGGAAATCAGCCCCAGCATTTT. It is translated as CASSIVLGGNQPQHF.

The J gene is TRBJ2-2, the V gene TRBV5-1; 7 bases line up with TRBD1. Germline V gene data show CDR1 as SGHRS and CDR2 as YFSETQ. Unmatched junction bases numbered 4, after V lost 1 base and J lost 4 bases. This CDR3 has 15 amino acids. CDR3: CASSLRDSSTGELFF. The CDR3 DNA is TGCGCCAGCAGCTTGAGGGACAGTTCCACCGGGGAGCTGTTTTTT.

The V call is TRBV12-5, the J call TRBJ2-1, with 12 bases matching TRBD2. This CDR3 is 15 amino acids long. V gave up 5 bases and J gave up 8 bases; unmatched junction bases: 7. CDR1 and CDR2 from the germline V gene are LGHNT and FRNRAP. CDR3 coding DNA: TGTGCTAGTGGTAAAACTAGCGGGAGGCTGGATGAGCAGTTCTTC. It specifies CASGKTSGRLDEQFF.

The V and J genes are TRBV2 and TRBJ2-5, with D unresolved. The CDR3 contains 14 residues. Trimming pared 4 bases from V and 6 bases from J, leaving 15 bases between. Per germline, CDR1 SNHLY and CDR2 FYNNEI. In DNA form, the CDR3 reads TGTGCCAGCAGTGTTGACACCCGTGTGAAGACCCAGTACTTC. Protein sequence: CASSVDTRVKTQYF.